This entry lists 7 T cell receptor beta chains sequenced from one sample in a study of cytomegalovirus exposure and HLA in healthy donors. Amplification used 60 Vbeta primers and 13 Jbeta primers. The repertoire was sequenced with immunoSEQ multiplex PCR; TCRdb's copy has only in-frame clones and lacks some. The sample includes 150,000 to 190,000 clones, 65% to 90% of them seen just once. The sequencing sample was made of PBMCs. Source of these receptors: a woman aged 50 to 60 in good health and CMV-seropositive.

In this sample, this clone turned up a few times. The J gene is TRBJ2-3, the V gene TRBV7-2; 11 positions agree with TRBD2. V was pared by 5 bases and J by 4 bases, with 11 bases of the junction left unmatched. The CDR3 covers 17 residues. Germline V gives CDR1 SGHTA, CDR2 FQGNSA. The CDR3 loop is CASSPIRLAGKSDTQYF. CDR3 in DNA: TGTGCCAGCAGCCCCATCCGACTAGCGGGGAAGTCAGATACGCAGTATTTT.

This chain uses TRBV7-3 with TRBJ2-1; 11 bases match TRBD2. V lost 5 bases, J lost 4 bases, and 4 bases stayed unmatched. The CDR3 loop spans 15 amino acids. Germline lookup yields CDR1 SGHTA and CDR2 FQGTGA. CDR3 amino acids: CASSPGTSGYNEQFF. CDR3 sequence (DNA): TGTGCCAGCAGCCCCGGGACTAGCGGATACAATGAGCAGTTCTTC.

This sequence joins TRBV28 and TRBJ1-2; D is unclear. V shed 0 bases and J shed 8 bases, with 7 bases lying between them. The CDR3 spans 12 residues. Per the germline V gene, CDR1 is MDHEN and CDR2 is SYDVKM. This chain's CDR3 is CASSLWPRGYTF. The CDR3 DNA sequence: TGTGCCAGCAGTTTATGGCCGAGGGGCTACACCTTC.

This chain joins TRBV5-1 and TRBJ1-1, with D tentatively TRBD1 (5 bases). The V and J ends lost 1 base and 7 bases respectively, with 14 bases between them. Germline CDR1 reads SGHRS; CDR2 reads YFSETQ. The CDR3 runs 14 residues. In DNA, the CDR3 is TGCGCCAGCAGCTTGATGACCCAACAGGTTGAAGCTTTCTTT. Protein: CASSLMTQQVEAFF.

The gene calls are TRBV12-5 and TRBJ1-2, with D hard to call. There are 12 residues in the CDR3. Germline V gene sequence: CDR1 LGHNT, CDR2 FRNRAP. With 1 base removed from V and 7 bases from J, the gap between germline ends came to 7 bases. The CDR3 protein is CASGLAAGGYTF. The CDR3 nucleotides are TGTGCTAGTGGTTTGGCCGCGGGTGGCTACACCTTC.

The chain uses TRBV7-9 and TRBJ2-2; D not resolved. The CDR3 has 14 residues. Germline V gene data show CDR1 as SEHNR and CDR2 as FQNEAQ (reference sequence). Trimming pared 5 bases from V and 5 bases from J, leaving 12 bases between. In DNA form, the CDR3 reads TGTGCCAGCAGCCCCGCAGAGAGGACCGGGGAGCTGTTTTTT. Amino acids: CASSPAERTGELFF.

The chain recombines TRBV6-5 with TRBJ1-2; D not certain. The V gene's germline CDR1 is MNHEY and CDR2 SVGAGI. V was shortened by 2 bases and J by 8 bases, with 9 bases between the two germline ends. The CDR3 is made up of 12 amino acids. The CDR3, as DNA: TGTGCCAGCAGTTACGGCCGAGGGGGCTACACCTTC. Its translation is CASSYGRGGYTF.